The 23 T cell receptor beta chains below come from one sample, sequenced in a study. TCRdb passed the 5' RACE reads through MiXCR, listing each CDR3 protein once. Found here are 62,000 or so distinct CDR3 sequences, around 24% of them singletons; the top ten hold 2% to 2.5%. Tregs were sorted as CD4+CD25+CD127-/low cells. The sample comprised tumor-infiltrating Tregs sorted from the breast tumor. These TCRs come from a female donor with breast cancer.

Remarks on this clonotype: Relative to the germline gene, one junction end is altered; a read error may explain this. J is TRBJ1-1 and V is TRBV12-3 or TRBV12-4; D not resolved. This CDR3 has 12 amino acids. The CDR3 reads CASTYLNAEAFF. The CDR3 DNA reads TGTGCCAGCACCTATTTGAACGCTGAAGCTTTCTTT.

The chain combines TRBV2 with TRBJ2-5; D remains unclear. The CDR3 is 12 residues long. Germline-derived CDR1 and CDR2 are SNHLY and FYNNEI. Trimming took 4 bases from V and 6 from J, leaving 9 bases between them. The CDR3 is CASSARKQTQYF. CDR3 bases: TGTGCCAGCAGTGCTAGGAAGCAGACCCAGTACTTC.

As concerns this clonotype: The junction differs from germline at one of its ends, possibly a read error. CDR3 sequence (DNA): TGTGCCAGCAGCTTGTTGCAGAACTATGGCTACGCCTTC. Encoded protein: CASSLLQNYGYAF. The chain links TRBV5-4 to TRBJ1-2; no clear D gene. The CDR3 runs to 13 residues. Looked up from germline, CDR1 is SGHNT and CDR2 is YYREEE (reference sequence).

This clonotype occurred many times. The rearrangement links TRBV20-1 to TRBJ2-5; D remains ambiguous. The CDR3 covers 13 residues. The germline V gene has CDR1 DFQATT and CDR2 SNEGSKA (reference sequence). Trimming shortened V by 4 bases and J by 2 bases, and 11 bases separated the two germline ends. CDR3 nucleotides: TGCAGTGCTAAAATATCCGCTCAAGAGACCCAGTACTTC. Protein sequence: CSAKISAQETQYF.

This clonotype was found many times. This chain's CDR3 is CASSLSGWDIQYF. In DNA form, the CDR3 reads TGTGCCAGCAGCTTATCAGGGTGGGACATTCAGTACTTC. The V gene is TRBV7-3, the J gene TRBJ2-4, with TRBD1 as a possible D gene (5 bases). The CDR3 totals 13 residues. Trimming removed 2 bases at V and 8 bases at J, with 10 bases between. Per germline, CDR1 SGHTA and CDR2 FQGTGA. Full variable domain (remainder filled in from reference TRBV7-3 and TRBJ2-4): GAGVSQTPSNKVTEKGKYVELRCDPISGHTALYWYRQSLGQGPEFLIYFQGTGAADDSGLPNDRFFAVRPEGSVSTLKIQRTERGDSAVYLCASSLSGWDIQYFGAGTRLSVL.

The chain employs TRBV11-3 and TRBJ2-3, with unresolved D. V was cut by 0 bases and J by 9 bases, with 7 bases left in between. Germline V gene lookup returns CDR1 SGHNT and CDR2 YENEEA. The CDR3 is made up of 12 amino acids. CDR3 sequence: CASSLDGNTQYF. The CDR3 nucleotides read TGTGCCAGCAGCTTAGATGGCAACACGCAGTATTTT.

The chain joins TRBV6-5 to TRBJ1-6; possibly TRBD1 for D (6 bases). V was cut by 5 bases and J by 11 bases, with 22 bases left in between. This CDR3 is 16 amino acids long. The germline V gene encodes CDR1 MNHEY and CDR2 SVGAGI. CDR3 in amino acids: CASSQPPLTGPTPLHF. The CDR3 region has the DNA TGTGCCAGCAGTCAACCACCTCTAACAGGGCCAACACCCCTCCACTTT.

This CDR3 is CASSSGLAGDFHKETQYF. As DNA, the CDR3 is TGTGCCAGCAGTTCAGGACTAGCGGGAGACTTCCATAAAGAGACCCAGTACTTC. The rearrangement links TRBV12-3 or TRBV12-4 to TRBJ2-5; 13 bases match TRBD2. V shed 4 bases, J shed 3 bases, and the junction held 11 bases outside the gene matches. The CDR3 contains 18 residues.

Concerning this clonotype itself: Since a much larger clone is just one base distant, this may be a read error. The V and J genes are TRBV6-5 and TRBJ1-5, with D possibly matching TRBD1 (5 bases). The CDR3 runs 15 residues. V dropped 5 bases and J dropped 4 bases, with 15 bases sitting between them. The germline CDR1 and CDR2 sequences are MNHEY and SVGAGI. In DNA form, the CDR3 reads TGTGCCAGCAGTGACGCGGGGCTCGGGAATCAGCCCCAGCATTTT. This codes for CASSDAGLGNQPQHF.

This clonotype is medium-sized (0.01 to 0.1%) within its sample. The chain is built from TRBV29-1 and TRBJ2-5, with D perhaps being TRBD1 or TRBD2 (5 bases each). The germline V and J ends were trimmed by 3 bases and 5 bases, with 13 bases remaining between them. CDR3 size: 13 residues. CDR1 and CDR2 (germline): SQVTM, ANQGSEA. The CDR3 sequence is CSVERGALETQYF. In nucleotides, the CDR3 is TGCAGCGTTGAGAGGGGAGCGCTGGAGACCCAGTACTTC.

The chain carries TRBV7-9 and TRBJ1-2; TRBD1 aligns across 9 bases. Germline trimming cut 11 bases from V and 6 bases from J; bases unmatched to any gene: 16. CDR1 and CDR2 from the germline V gene are SEHNR and FQNEAQ (reference sequence). CDR3 length: 15 residues. The CDR3, as DNA: TGTGCCGGCACCGACTACAGGGGGCGCGAGGATGGCTACACCTTC. Amino acid sequence: CAGTDYRGREDGYTF.

This clonotype was counted at least ten times. This sequence joins TRBV6-5 and TRBJ2-2, with D maybe TRBD2 (5 bases). The V gene's germline CDR1 is MNHEY and CDR2 SVGAGI. The CDR3 sequence is 16 residues long. V was trimmed by 5 bases and J by 2 bases, leaving 15 bases between them. The CDR3 sequence: CASSPDLWANTGELFF. The DNA for the CDR3 is TGTGCCAGCAGTCCGGACTTATGGGCTAACACCGGGGAGCTGTTTTTT.

The genes are TRBV2 and TRBJ1-3; TRBD1 aligns across 7 bases. J gave up 0 bases and V 5 bases, and 4 bases lay outside the gene matches. This CDR3 has 15 amino acids. Germline V lookup: CDR1 SNHLY, CDR2 FYNNEI. The chain's CDR3 is CASSKEGASGNTIYF. CDR3 nucleotide sequence: TGTGCCAGCAGTAAAGAGGGGGCCTCTGGAAACACCATATATTTT.

This clonotype has just a few counts. The rearrangement links TRBV7-9 to TRBJ2-7; TRBD2 is a possible D gene (6 bases). The V gene lost 3 bases and the J gene lost 6 bases, with 9 bases spanning the gap. The CDR3 is 12 residues long. Germline V gene lookup returns CDR1 SEHNR and CDR2 FQNEAQ (reference sequence). CDR3 in amino acids: CASSFGEAEQYF. For the CDR3, the DNA is TGTGCCAGCAGCTTCGGGGAGGCCGAGCAGTACTTC. The full variable domain, rest sourced from reference TRBV7-9 and TRBJ2-7, is DTGVSQNPRHKITKRGQNVTFRCDPISEHNRLYWYRQTLGQGPEFLTYFQNEAQLEKSRLLSDRFSAERPKGSFSTLEIQRTEQGDSAMYLCASSFGEAEQYFGPGTRLTVT.

J is TRBJ2-3 and V is TRBV9; TRBD2 matches 12 bases. CDR1 and CDR2 from the germline V gene are SGDLS and YYNGEE. This CDR3 spans 16 amino acids. The V segment lost 3 bases and the J segment 3 bases; nucleotides outside the gene matches: 5. The CDR3 bases are TGTGCCAGCAGCGCAACTAGCGGGAGGTTAACAGATACGCAGTATTTT. Translated, it gives CASSATSGRLTDTQYF.

This clonotype was seen more than once but under ten times. The chain has TRBV6-5 and TRBJ2-1, with 10 bases identical to TRBD2. CDR3 length: 14 residues. Per the germline V gene, CDR1 is MNHEY and CDR2 is SVGAGI. Losses at the gene ends were 8 bases for V and 3 bases for J; bases not matched to a gene: 4. The CDR3 reads CASQASGSYNEQFF. The CDR3 DNA is TGTGCCAGCCAAGCTAGCGGGAGCTACAATGAGCAGTTCTTC.

This clonotype was seen only a few times. The chain carries TRBV4-1 and TRBJ1-6; D uncertain. Trimming pared 3 bases from V and 7 bases from J, leaving 16 bases between. Germline lookup yields CDR1 MGHRA and CDR2 YSYEKL. The CDR3 totals 16 residues. The CDR3 DNA sequence: TGCGCCAGCAGCCATCCGGGATCCTCGGGAAATTCACCCCTCCACTTT. As protein: CASSHPGSSGNSPLHF.

The V and J genes are TRBV7-3 and TRBJ1-1, with no clear D. Trimming took off 4 bases at V and 1 base at J, with 13 bases between the two ends. This CDR3 has 15 amino acids. Germline V lookup: CDR1 SGHTA, CDR2 FQGTGA. Here the CDR3 DNA reads TGTGCCAGCAGCTCTGGGAGGTCATCGAACACTGAAGCTTTCTTT. Amino acid sequence: CASSSGRSSNTEAFF.

This clonotype was seen at least ten times. V usage is TRBV6-5 and J usage is TRBJ1-2, with D possibly being TRBD1 (5 bases). The CDR3 spans 14 residues. Germline V gives CDR1 MNHEY, CDR2 SVGAGI. Between the trimmed V and J ends, which lost 0 bases and 8 bases, there was a span of 13 bases. CDR3 loop: CASSYSSQRTGYTF. The CDR3 nucleotides read TGTGCCAGCAGTTACTCGAGTCAGAGGACAGGCTACACCTTC.

This clonotype showed up many times. The V call is TRBV3-1, the J call TRBJ2-3; D remains ambiguous. The CDR3 totals 13 residues. Trimming pared 4 bases from V and 3 bases from J, leaving 8 bases between. Germline-derived CDR1 and CDR2 are LGHDT and YNNKEL (reference sequence). The CDR3 loop reads CASSPRWTDTQYF. The DNA for the CDR3 is TGTGCCAGCAGCCCGAGGTGGACAGATACGCAGTATTTT.

The chain couples TRBV12-3 or TRBV12-4 to TRBJ1-1; the D gene is possibly TRBD1 (5 bases). This CDR3 has 13 amino acids. Trimming removed 1 base from V and 5 bases from J, with 8 bases in between. CDR3 coding DNA: TGTGCCAGCAGTTTAGTGGGGGGGACTGAAGCTTTCTTT. Its translation is CASSLVGGTEAFF.

This clonotype was seen a handful of times. V is TRBV12-3 or TRBV12-4 and J is TRBJ1-1, with D maybe TRBD1 (6 bases). This CDR3 region has 14 residues. The V end was cut by 0 bases, the J end by 7 bases, with 12 bases between. The chain's CDR3 is CASSLANGQFEAFF. Written as DNA, the CDR3 is TGTGCCAGCAGTTTAGCCAACGGACAGTTTGAAGCTTTCTTT.

This clonotype has only a few counts. A read error may produce the germline difference seen at one junction end. The chain links TRBV6-2 or TRBV6-3 to TRBJ2-7; perhaps TRBD2 as D (7 bases). The CDR3 is made up of 12 amino acids. Germline V lookup: CDR1 MNHEY, CDR2 SVGEGT. The CDR3 loop is CASKALTGGFRF. The CDR3 region has the DNA TGTGCCAGCAAGGCCCTGACGGGGGGCTTCCGCTTC.